The 18 T cell receptor beta chains reported below all come from one sample, sequenced in a study of T cells in Graves' hyperthyroidism and ophthalmopathy. Authors of the study amplified TCR beta CDR3 regions from RNA transcripts. TCR CDR3 regions were first amplified by RT-PCR with HTBI primers. One entry per CDR3 protein results from TCRdb running MiXCR on the multiplex PCR reads. Of roughly 290,000 distinct CDR3 sequences in the sample, over 15% are singletons; the top ten hold 55% to 60%. The material sequenced was blood. These receptors were collected from a woman in her fifties or sixties with Graves' ophthalmopathy.

To note about this clonotype: A junction end diverges from the germline sequence, so it may reflect a read error. The CDR3 DNA reads as TGTGTCAGCAGCTTACAGGGCAATTCACCCCTCCACTTT. Amino acid sequence: CVSSLQGNSPLHF. This chain uses TRBV7-3 with TRBJ1-6; tentative D call: TRBD1 (6 bases). The germline CDR1 and CDR2 sequences are SGHTA and FQGTGA. The CDR3 spans 13 residues.

The chain combines TRBV25-1 with TRBJ1-4; no reliable D call. This CDR3 comprises 12 residues. Trimming stripped 2 bases from V and 8 bases from J, with 6 bases between. Germline V gene sequence: CDR1 MGHDK, CDR2 SYGVNS. Here the CDR3 reads CASSEANEKLFF. Written as DNA, the CDR3 is TGTGCCAGCAGTGAAGCCAACGAAAAACTGTTTTTT.

This clonotype was detected ten times or more. This rearrangement joins TRBV11-2 to TRBJ2-1, with D unresolved. CDR1 and CDR2 (germline): SGHAT, FQNNGV. Trimming cost V 5 bases and J 9 bases, with 14 bases left between them. CDR3 length: 13 residues. In DNA form, the CDR3 reads TGTGCCAGCAGCGGGGTGGCATTTGGTGAGCAGTTCTTC. It translates to CASSGVAFGEQFF.

This chain uses TRBV4-2 with TRBJ1-2, with D hard to call. This CDR3 has 12 residues. V was pared by 0 bases and J by 7 bases, with 6 bases between. Germline lookup yields CDR1 LGHNA and CDR2 YNFKEQ. The CDR3, as DNA: TGTGCCAGCAGCCAAGAGTCAGCTGGCTACACCTTC. Amino acid sequence: CASSQESAGYTF.

The chain carries TRBV30 and TRBJ2-2, with 7 bases aligning to TRBD2. The CDR3 spans 16 residues. The germline V gene encodes CDR1 GTSNPN and CDR2 SVGIG (reference sequence). The V and J ends lost 0 bases and 3 bases, in that order; junction bases with no gene match: 7. CDR3 DNA: TGTGCCTGGAGTGTACTGGGCGGGAGCGACACCGGGGAGCTGTTTTTT. Protein sequence: CAWSVLGGSDTGELFF. Drawing the rest from reference TRBV30 and TRBJ2-2, the complete variable domain is SQTIHQWPATLVQPVGSPLSLECTVEGTSNPNLYWYRQAAGRGLQLLFYSVGIGQISSEVPQNLSASRPQDRQFILSSKKLLLSDSGFYLCAWSVLGGSDTGELFFGEGSRLTVL.

This clonotype appeared a few times. The rearrangement uses TRBV24-1 and TRBJ2-1; 7 nucleotides line up with TRBD1. The germline V gene has CDR1 KGHDR and CDR2 SFDVKD. This CDR3 spans 16 amino acids. The J segment lost 9 bases and the V segment lost 1 base, leaving 11 bases of the junction unmatched. CDR3 residues: CATSDLGGQGDGEQFF. The CDR3 bases are TGTGCCACCAGTGATTTAGGCGGGCAGGGGGACGGTGAGCAGTTCTTC.

This clonotype showed up just a few times. J is TRBJ2-1 and V is TRBV6-1, with 11 bases fitting TRBD2. Trimming removed 10 bases from V and 4 bases from J; junction bases left unmatched: 9. Per germline, CDR1 MNHNS and CDR2 SASEGT. The CDR3 is 15 amino acids. In nucleotides, the CDR3 is TGTGCCACCCGTATAGCGGGAGGGCATTACAATGAGCAGTTCTTC. Amino acids: CATRIAGGHYNEQFF.

V and J are TRBV20-1 and TRBJ1-2; D is unclear. This CDR3 spans 13 amino acids. The germline gives CDR1 DFQATT, CDR2 SNEGSKA (reference sequence). Trimming removed 0 bases from V and 4 bases from J, with 9 bases in between. The CDR3 spells CSARDHRSYGYTF. The CDR3 DNA is TGCAGTGCTAGAGATCACAGATCCTATGGCTACACCTTC.

On this clonotype itself: A much more abundant neighbour one base away suggests this may be a read error. This CDR3 reads CASSPGTGLYEQFF. The CDR3 DNA follows: TGCGCCAGCAGCCCCGGAACAGGGCTCTACGAGCAGTTCTTC. The chain combines TRBV4-1 with TRBJ2-7; D is perhaps TRBD1 (6 bases). The J call may be incorrect, as the DNA end agrees better with TRBJ2-1. Germline lookup yields CDR1 MGHRA and CDR2 YSYEKL. The CDR3 covers 14 residues.

This clonotype was seen many times. The V gene is TRBV7-2, the J gene TRBJ1-1; D gene uncertain. V was trimmed by 5 bases and J by 4 bases, leaving 11 bases between them. The CDR3 consists of 13 residues. Germline values: CDR1 SGHTA, CDR2 FQGNSA. The CDR3: CASSQTEGTEAFF. CDR3 coding DNA: TGTGCCAGCAGCCAGACGGAGGGCACTGAAGCTTTCTTT.

There are many counts of this clonotype. The chain is built from TRBV11-2 and TRBJ1-5; D is possibly TRBD1 (5 bases). Trimming stripped 0 bases from V and 7 bases from J, with 7 bases between. The length of the CDR3 is 13 residues. Germline V gene sequence: CDR1 SGHAT, CDR2 FQNNGV. CDR3 coding DNA: TGTGCCAGCAGCTTAGACAGGGAACAGCCCCAGCATTTT. Amino acids: CASSLDREQPQHF.

This clonotype appeared a few times. J is TRBJ1-1 and V is TRBV4-1; tentative D call: TRBD1 (5 bases). Between the trimmed V and J ends, which lost 6 bases and 3 bases, there was a span of 11 bases. This CDR3 comprises 13 residues. Germline CDR1 and CDR2: MGHRA and YSYEKL. CDR3 DNA sequence: TGCGCCAGCAGTTCAGGGTTTGACACTGAAGCTTTCTTT. Translation: CASSSGFDTEAFF.

This clonotype was recorded at least ten times. The V and J genes are TRBV5-1 and TRBJ2-5; D remains unclear. The CDR3 extends over 15 amino acids. Looked up from germline, CDR1 is SGHRS and CDR2 is YFSETQ. The V end was cut by 0 bases, the J end by 5 bases, with 14 bases between. As DNA, the CDR3 is TGCGCCAGCAGCTTGGAGGGCGGCTACGGGGAGACCCAGTACTTC. Translating gives CASSLEGGYGETQYF. The whole variable domain, filled in from reference TRBV5-1 and TRBJ2-5, reads KAGVTQTPRYLIKTRGQQVTLSCSPISGHRSVSWYQQTPGQGLQFLFEYFSETQRNKGNFPGRFSGRQFSNSRSEMNVSTLELGDSALYLCASSLEGGYGETQYFGPGTRLLVL.

This clonotype was counted many times. The chain is built from TRBV28 and TRBJ1-2, with a tentative D call TRBD1 (5 bases). Germline V CDR1 and CDR2: MDHEN, SYDVKM. V lost 8 bases to trimming and J lost 8 bases, with 27 bases between them. The CDR3 is 16 residues long. The CDR3 loop is CASRRGGSGTMKGYTF. The CDR3 nucleotides are TGTGCCAGCCGGCGCGGGGGAAGCGGAACTATGAAGGGCTACACCTTC.

The rearrangement uses TRBV29-1 and TRBJ1-2, with D perhaps TRBD1 (5 bases). Deletions cut 4 bases from V and 8 bases from J, with 17 bases between. The CDR3 totals 13 residues. Germline CDR1 and CDR2: SQVTM and ANQGSEA. The CDR3 coding sequence is TGCAGCGTTGCGTCTCCAATGTGGGGGGGCTACACCTTC. It encodes CSVASPMWGGYTF.

This clonotype was recorded many times. The J gene is TRBJ1-1, the V gene TRBV5-1, with TRBD1 as a possible D gene (5 bases). V lost 6 bases and J lost 5, with 11 bases in between. Germline V lookup: CDR1 SGHRS, CDR2 YFSETQ. This CDR3 region has 12 residues. The CDR3, as DNA: TGCGCCAGCACCGATGGGGGTACTGAAGCTTTCTTT. Translated, it gives CASTDGGTEAFF.

The rearrangement uses TRBV4-3 and TRBJ2-7, with D possibly being TRBD1 or TRBD2 (5 bases each). The CDR3 contains 17 residues. V lost 0 bases to trimming and J lost 3 bases, with 18 bases between them. The germline gives CDR1 LGHNA, CDR2 YSLEER. As DNA, the CDR3 is TGCGCCAGCAGCCAAGATCTTTTTAACTCTGGGGGCTACGAGCAGTACTTC. It encodes CASSQDLFNSGGYEQYF.

This clonotype was counted at least ten times. The chain links TRBV2 to TRBJ2-3; either TRBD1 or TRBD2 may fit D (5 bases each). CDR1 is SNHLY and CDR2 is FYNNEI in the germline V gene. The V gene lost 2 bases and the J gene lost 5 bases, with 23 bases spanning the gap. The CDR3 has 18 residues. Written as DNA, the CDR3 is TGTGCCAGCAGTGAAAGGGTATCGGTGGGACGTTGGGGAGATACGCAGTATTTT. It codes for CASSERVSVGRWGDTQYF.